The 24 T cell receptor beta chains below come from one sample, sequenced in a study of cytomegalovirus exposure and HLA in healthy donors. Sequencing was performed with immunoSEQ multiplex PCR; in TCRdb, only in-frame clones are kept and a portion is missing. There are about 98,000 clones in the sample; around 90% occur only once, and 3% to 4% lies in the top ten. The sequenced sample consisted of PBMCs. These receptors were obtained from a woman aged 30 to 39 in good health and CMV-seronegative.

V usage is TRBV7-6 and J usage is TRBJ2-7; 7 positions match TRBD2. Looked up from germline, CDR1 is SGHVS and CDR2 is FNYEAQ. This CDR3 has 15 residues. Trimming cost V 2 bases and J 6 bases; bases outside gene matches: 10. CDR3 region: CASSLSGIASGEQYF. The CDR3, as DNA: TGTGCCAGCAGCTTAAGCGGGATCGCTAGCGGCGAGCAGTACTTC.

The chain couples TRBV5-1 to TRBJ2-5; D call uncertain. CDR1 and CDR2 from the germline V gene are SGHRS and YFSETQ. Trimming cost V 2 bases and J 5 bases, with 10 bases left between them. The CDR3 runs 13 residues. CDR3 region: CASSFGPMETQYF. In DNA form, the CDR3 reads TGCGCCAGCAGCTTTGGCCCCATGGAGACCCAGTACTTC. The full variable domain, its missing parts supplied by reference TRBV5-1 and TRBJ2-5, is KAGVTQTPRYLIKTRGQQVTLSCSPISGHRSVSWYQQTPGQGLQFLFEYFSETQRNKGNFPGRFSGRQFSNSRSEMNVSTLELGDSALYLCASSFGPMETQYFGPGTRLLVL.

In this sample, this clone turned up a few times. V is TRBV5-1 and J is TRBJ2-2; D not resolved. This CDR3 contains 14 residues. Germline loops: CDR1 SGHRS, CDR2 YFSETQ. V lost 3 bases, J lost 0 bases, and 6 bases lay in between. The CDR3 is CASSSTTNTGELFF. The CDR3 bases are TGCGCCAGCAGCTCAACAACGAACACCGGGGAGCTGTTTTTT.

The genes are TRBV5-1 and TRBJ2-5, with 8 positions matching TRBD1. The CDR3 extends over 15 amino acids. With 5 bases clipped from V and 5 bases from J, the junction kept 11 bases outside the gene matches. Germline V gene data show CDR1 as SGHRS and CDR2 as YFSETQ. The CDR3: CASRPFSGGDETQYF. CDR3 DNA sequence: TGCGCCAGCAGACCATTTTCAGGGGGCGACGAGACCCAGTACTTC. Variable domain in full (rest from reference TRBV5-1 and TRBJ2-5): KAGVTQTPRYLIKTRGQQVTLSCSPISGHRSVSWYQQTPGQGLQFLFEYFSETQRNKGNFPGRFSGRQFSNSRSEMNVSTLELGDSALYLCASRPFSGGDETQYFGPGTRLLVL.

The genes are TRBV7-9 and TRBJ1-2; D gene ambiguous. The CDR3 runs to 14 residues. Between the trimmed V and J ends, which lost 3 bases and 4 bases, there was a span of 12 bases. Germline lookup yields CDR1 SEHNR and CDR2 FQNEAQ (reference sequence). CDR3 sequence (DNA): TGTGCCAGCAGCTTCCCCGTGGCTTTCTATGGCTACACCTTC. Encoded protein: CASSFPVAFYGYTF. Full variable domain (missing parts from reference TRBV7-9 and TRBJ1-2): DTGVSQNPRHKITKRGQNVTFRCDPISEHNRLYWYRQTLGQGPEFLTYFQNEAQLEKSRLLSDRFSAERPKGSFSTLEIQRTEQGDSAMYLCASSFPVAFYGYTFGSGTRLTVV.

This rearrangement joins TRBV9 to TRBJ1-4; no reliable D call. Per germline, CDR1 SGDLS and CDR2 YYNGEE. There are 14 residues in the CDR3. The V end was cut by 0 bases, the J end by 5 bases, with 8 bases between. The CDR3 DNA sequence: TGTGCCAGCAGCGTAGGTGGGCTGAATGAAAAACTGTTTTTT. It is translated as CASSVGGLNEKLFF.

This chain connects TRBV25-1 to TRBJ1-4; D might be TRBD1 (6 bases). Trimming left V 7 bases short and J 8 bases short, with 23 bases between. Germline V gene data show CDR1 as MGHDK and CDR2 as SYGVNS. This CDR3 has 16 residues. For the CDR3, the DNA is TGTGCCAGCACTTACTACCTGGGGGCCGGCATAGAAAAACTGTTTTTT. Encoded protein: CASTYYLGAGIEKLFF. Based on the CDR3 plus reference TRBV25-1 and TRBJ1-4, the full variable domain is EADIYQTPRYLVIGTGKKITLECSQTMGHDKMYWYQQDPGMELHLIHYSYGVNSTEKGDLSSESTVSRIRTEHFPLTLESARPSHTSQYLCASTYYLGAGIEKLFFGSGTQLSVL.

This clone was seen only once. The chain joins TRBV29-1 to TRBJ2-6; tentative D call: TRBD2 (5 bases). Trimming removed 4 bases from V and 1 base from J, with 8 bases in between. Germline V gene lookup returns CDR1 SQVTM and CDR2 ANQGSEA. This CDR3 has 14 residues. The CDR3 here is CSVVWESGANVLTF. CDR3 in DNA: TGCAGCGTTGTATGGGAGTCTGGGGCCAACGTCCTGACTTTC.

V usage is TRBV11-1 and J usage is TRBJ2-6; 9 bases align to TRBD1. The CDR3 sequence is 16 residues long. In germline, CDR1 is SGHAT, CDR2 FQDESV (reference sequence). V dropped 11 bases and J dropped 2; count of bases not matched to a gene: 10. CDR3 coding DNA: TGTGCCTGCGCTAAAGGGACAGGGACTGGGGCCAACGTCCTGACTTTC. Its protein is CACAKGTGTGANVLTF.

The chain recombines TRBV9 with TRBJ1-3, with D unclear. The CDR3 consists of 12 residues. The germline CDR1 and CDR2 sequences are SGDLS and YYNGEE. V was cut by 4 bases and J by 8 bases, with 10 bases left in between. CDR3 DNA: TGTGCCAGCAGCATGAACCGGGACACCATATATTTT. Translation: CASSMNRDTIYF.

In DNA, the CDR3 is TGTGCCAGCAGCTTAAACGGGGGCTACACCTTC. It specifies CASSLNGGYTF. The chain recombines TRBV7-9 with TRBJ1-2; D call uncertain. CDR1 and CDR2 from the germline V gene are SEHNR and FQNEAQ (reference sequence). This CDR3 has 11 amino acids. Trimming removed 2 bases from V and 8 bases from J, with 6 bases in between.

This rearrangement joins TRBV9 to TRBJ2-5, with 11 bases matching TRBD2. V dropped 3 bases and J dropped 3; count of bases not matched to a gene: 19. The V gene's germline CDR1 is SGDLS and CDR2 YYNGEE. There are 20 residues in the CDR3. CDR3 region: CASSGSGGAGVLNPKETQYF. CDR3 in DNA: TGTGCCAGCAGCGGTAGCGGGGGGGCCGGTGTACTGAACCCAAAAGAGACCCAGTACTTC.

The rearrangement joins TRBV18 to TRBJ1-2; 8 bases fit TRBD1. Germline V lookup: CDR1 KGHSH, CDR2 LQKENI. The CDR3 sequence is 16 residues long. The J segment lost 0 bases and the V segment lost 2 bases, leaving 5 bases of the junction unmatched. The CDR3 here is CASSPLATGANYGYTF. DNA for the CDR3: TGTGCCAGCTCACCATTGGCGACAGGGGCTAACTATGGCTACACCTTC.

V is TRBV9 and J is TRBJ2-2; 10 nucleotides line up with TRBD1. The trim removed 4 bases at V and 6 bases at J, leaving 6 bases unmatched. The CDR3 has 15 residues. CDR1 SGDLS and CDR2 YYNGEE come from the germline V gene. CDR3 loop: CASSLDRGLPGELFF. The CDR3 bases are TGTGCCAGCAGCCTAGACAGGGGGCTTCCCGGGGAGCTGTTTTTT.

This clone was seen a single time. Distinct nucleotide sequences in the sample also encode this CDR3. The gene calls are TRBV5-1 and TRBJ2-1; TRBD2 matches 7 bases. This CDR3 spans 16 amino acids. The V and J ends lost 0 bases and 0 bases, in that order; junction bases with no gene match: 3. Germline V gene sequence: CDR1 SGHRS, CDR2 YFSETQ. The chain's CDR3 is CASSLGVAGSYNEQFF. The DNA for the CDR3 is TGCGCCAGCAGCTTGGGGGTAGCGGGCTCCTACAATGAGCAGTTCTTC. Using reference TRBV5-1 and TRBJ2-1 for the parts outside the CDR3, the full variable domain is KAGVTQTPRYLIKTRGQQVTLSCSPISGHRSVSWYQQTPGQGLQFLFEYFSETQRNKGNFPGRFSGRQFSNSRSEMNVSTLELGDSALYLCASSLGVAGSYNEQFFGPGTRLTVL.

The chain uses TRBV10-3 and TRBJ1-4; the D gene is possibly TRBD1 (5 bases). This CDR3 comprises 14 residues. The V gene lost 10 bases and the J gene lost 3 bases, with 15 bases spanning the gap. Germline CDR1 ENHRY, CDR2 SYGVKD. Written as DNA, the CDR3 is TGTGCCACAAAGGGGCAAGGGGCTAATGAAAAACTGTTTTTT. It encodes CATKGQGANEKLFF.

V and J are TRBV6-5 and TRBJ2-7; 8 nucleotides align to TRBD1. Germline CDR1 reads MNHEY; CDR2 reads SVGAGI. J gave up 3 bases and V 0 bases, and 7 bases lay outside the gene matches. The CDR3 runs to 16 residues. The CDR3 nucleotides read TGTGCCAGCAGTTACTCTACGGGACAGGCTGACTACGAGCAGTACTTC. It is translated as CASSYSTGQADYEQYF.

The V gene is TRBV13, the J gene TRBJ2-7, with 10 nucleotides matching TRBD2. CDR3 length equals 18 residues. Per the germline V gene, CDR1 is PRHDT and CDR2 is FYEKMQ (reference sequence). V was clipped by 5 bases and J by 0 bases; unmatched bases: 13. The CDR3 loop is CASSQTKKIAGGSYEQYF. The CDR3 nucleotides are TGTGCCAGCAGCCAAACTAAGAAAATAGCGGGGGGCTCCTACGAGCAGTACTTC.

This clone occurred once. The chain is built from TRBV4-3 and TRBJ2-2, with 7 bases identical to TRBD2. Looked up from germline, CDR1 is LGHNA and CDR2 is YSLEER. The CDR3 is 16 amino acids. Trimming cost V 0 bases and J 4 bases; bases outside gene matches: 5. The CDR3 DNA reads TGCGCCAGCAGCCAAGACTGGCGGGAGAGCACCGGGGAGCTGTTTTTT. Its translation is CASSQDWRESTGELFF.

A single count supports this clone. The chain carries TRBV6-5 and TRBJ1-5; D not resolved. V was shortened by 0 bases and J by 4 bases, with 4 bases between the two germline ends. This CDR3 spans 13 amino acids. CDR1 is MNHEY and CDR2 is SVGAGI in the germline V gene. CDR3 sequence reads: CASSYSRNQPQHF. The CDR3 DNA reads as TGTGCCAGCAGTTACTCGAGGAATCAGCCCCAGCATTTT.

The chain joins TRBV28 to TRBJ2-2; TRBD1 matches at 7 bases. J lost 0 bases, V lost 7 bases, and 11 bases had no gene match. Germline CDR1 MDHEN, CDR2 SYDVKM. The CDR3 loop spans 17 amino acids. This chain's CDR3 is CASKGRGFRTNTGELFF. Written as DNA, the CDR3 is TGTGCCAGCAAGGGCAGGGGGTTTCGAACGAACACCGGGGAGCTGTTTTTT.

The chain links TRBV11-3 to TRBJ2-3, with 13 bases identical to TRBD2. J was trimmed by 2 bases and V by 4 bases; bases with no gene match: 3. Germline CDR1 is SGHNT and CDR2 is YENEEA. The CDR3 loop spans 16 amino acids. The CDR3, as DNA: TGTGCCAGCAGCTCCGGACTAGCGGGGGCCACAGATACGCAGTATTTT. Its translation is CASSSGLAGATDTQYF.

This clone was seen a few times. The chain couples TRBV2 to TRBJ1-2, with D possibly matching TRBD1 (5 bases). The CDR3 consists of 14 residues. V was clipped by 5 bases and J by 4 bases, with 14 bases between them. CDR1 is SNHLY and CDR2 is FYNNEI in the germline V gene. CDR3 residues: CASSSQGMSYGYTF. The CDR3 DNA reads TGTGCCAGCAGTTCGCAGGGAATGAGCTATGGCTACACCTTC.

The chain links TRBV19 to TRBJ1-2; 7 bases agree with TRBD1. The V and J ends lost 3 bases and 8 bases, in that order; junction bases with no gene match: 9. This CDR3 is built from 14 residues. Germline V gene data show CDR1 as LNHDA and CDR2 as SQIVND (reference sequence). The CDR3 loop is CASSIPVPRGGYTF. CDR3 DNA: TGTGCCAGTAGTATCCCTGTGCCCAGGGGGGGCTACACCTTC.